This T cell receptor (beta chain) was profiled in a study of shared clonotypes between healthy human individuals. Broader study findings: Among the subsets, naive ones generally showed larger estimated richness than memory ones. Despite large depth, sorted-subset datasets appeared incompletely sequenced.

Replicate sorted-subset PCRs were loaded with 150 to 200 ng DNA, 30,000 or so T cell genomes. Here immunoSEQ multiplex PCR was the method, and the copy in TCRdb shows in-frame clones only, minus some. This sample has roughly 2.1 million clones, with 85% to 95% found just once. As defined, naive CD8 cells were CD45RO-negative and positively selected for CCR7, with terminally differentiated effector memory CD45RA+ cells excluded. All donors were healthy HIV-negative adults lacking recent acute infections or vaccinations. A word on this clone: Its specificity is unknown.

Specimen: naive CD8+ T cells from PBMCs. This sequence was found in a man between 18 and 35 years old in good health. Some clones in this sample may be carry-over from other donors' samples.

The CDR3, as DNA: TGTGCCAGCGGGGAATTTAACTATGGCTACACCTTC. Protein sequence: CASGEFNYGYTF. V gene TRBV6-1 combines with J gene TRBJ1-2; D is unresolved. V lost 8 bases to trimming and J lost 1 base, with 8 bases between them. CDR1 is MNHNS, CDR2 SASEGT, per germline. This CDR3 is 12 amino acids long.